A single sample is the source of the 27 T cell receptor beta chains below, sequenced in a study of blood T cells in healthy people across ages. Then a second PCR, running roughly 7 to 11 cycles, was carried out with a sample-barcoded 5' primer and a J-beta primer mix. A single record per CDR3 protein comes from TCRdb applying MiXCR to the 5' RACE reads. The data show 600,000 to 900,000 distinct CDR3 sequences, roughly 26% seen once. The sample was also linked to a second study, of T cells of mothers and their children.

The specimen sequenced was blood. These receptors were obtained from a boy between 10 and 17 years old in good health.

This clonotype was seen only a few times. The V call is TRBV5-1, the J call TRBJ2-1, with 7 nucleotides matching TRBD2. The J segment lost 1 base and the V segment lost 4 bases, leaving 8 bases of the junction unmatched. The CDR3 is 16 residues long. Germline V gives CDR1 SGHRS, CDR2 YFSETQ. The CDR3 region has the DNA TGCGCCAGCAGCCCCCCTAGCGGCCTTTCCTACAATGAGCAGTTCTTC. Its protein is CASSPPSGLSYNEQFF. Filled out from reference TRBV5-1 and TRBJ2-1, the complete variable domain reads KAGVTQTPRYLIKTRGQQVTLSCSPISGHRSVSWYQQTPGQGLQFLFEYFSETQRNKGNFPGRFSGRQFSNSRSEMNVSTLELGDSALYLCASSPPSGLSYNEQFFGPGTRLTVL.

The V and J genes are TRBV7-2 and TRBJ2-5, with 8 bases identical to TRBD2. Gene TRBJ2-7 matches the end of the DNA better, so the J call may be wrong. CDR1 SGHTA and CDR2 FQGNSA come from the germline V gene. The CDR3 runs to 15 residues. The CDR3 coding sequence is TGTGCCAGCACCGCGCATGGCGGGGGGACCTACGAGCAGTACTTC. It is translated as CASTAHGGGTYEQYF.

This clonotype was observed many times. This chain uses TRBV12-3 or TRBV12-4 with TRBJ2-4; 8 bases are shared with TRBD1. J was trimmed by 8 bases and V by 5 bases; bases with no gene match: 14. The CDR3 extends over 16 amino acids. DNA of the CDR3: TGTGCCAGCAGTGCCTTACTTCAGGGGGCTGGGGACATTCAGTACTTC. Its protein product is CASSALLQGAGDIQYF.

The rearrangement joins TRBV5-5 to TRBJ1-4; D is possibly TRBD1 (6 bases). CDR3 length equals 16 residues. V was cut by 2 bases and J by 7 bases, with 18 bases left in between. CDR1 and CDR2 from the germline V gene are SGHKS and YYEKEE (reference sequence). The CDR3 here is CASSLLTGRQGEKLFF. The DNA of the CDR3 is TGTGCCAGCAGCTTACTCACAGGGAGGCAAGGTGAAAAACTGTTTTTT.

This clonotype was observed once. The rearrangement joins TRBV20-1 to TRBJ2-7; 8 bases line up with TRBD2. This CDR3 is built from 16 residues. CDR1 and CDR2 (germline): DFQATT, SNEGSKA (reference sequence). J lost 3 bases, V lost 1 base, and 11 bases had no gene match. CDR3 loop: CSARGLAGPKYYEQYF. Here the CDR3 DNA reads TGCAGTGCTAGAGGGTTAGCGGGGCCAAAGTACTACGAGCAGTACTTC.

The chain uses TRBV20-1 and TRBJ2-7; D is undetermined. The germline V and J ends were trimmed by 6 bases and 1 base, with 10 bases remaining between them. The germline CDR1 and CDR2 sequences are DFQATT and SNEGSKA (reference sequence). CDR3 size: 12 residues. DNA of the CDR3: TGCAGTGCGACGAGTGAGTCCTACGAGCAGTACTTC. It yields the protein CSATSESYEQYF.

This rearrangement joins TRBV29-1 to TRBJ2-1; 13 positions agree with TRBD2. The CDR3 is made up of 14 amino acids. V shed 6 bases, J shed 4 bases, and the junction held 3 bases outside the gene matches. The germline gives CDR1 SQVTM, CDR2 ANQGSEA. The CDR3 DNA follows: TGCAGCGTGTCGACTAGCGGGGGGTACAATGAGCAGTTCTTC. Protein sequence: CSVSTSGGYNEQFF.

The chain carries TRBV5-5 and TRBJ2-5; no definite D call. The J call may be incorrect, as the DNA end agrees better with TRBJ2-1. This CDR3 comprises 14 residues. Germline V gene lookup returns CDR1 SGHKS and CDR2 YYEKEE (reference sequence). This CDR3 reads CASSGGIDGNEQFF. For the CDR3, the DNA is TGTGCCAGCAGCGGTGGTATCGATGGGAATGAGCAGTTCTTC.

The chain is built from TRBV27 and TRBJ2-2; perhaps TRBD1 as D (5 bases). Trimming removed 2 bases from V and 2 bases from J, with 15 bases in between. The CDR3 sequence is 17 residues long. Germline V gene lookup returns CDR1 MNHEY and CDR2 SMNVEV (reference sequence). CDR3 nucleotide sequence: TGTGCCAGCAGTTTAAACAGGCCCGTATTAAACACCGGGGAGCTGTTTTTT. Protein sequence: CASSLNRPVLNTGELFF.

This clonotype was counted between two and nine times. The rearrangement links TRBV20-1 to TRBJ1-2, with TRBD1 identical over 10 bases. The CDR3 extends over 15 amino acids. CDR1 is DFQATT, CDR2 SNEGSKA, per germline (reference sequence). V gave up 1 base and J gave up 2 bases; unmatched junction bases: 4. CDR3 in DNA: TGCAGTGCTAGAGGGGGGACAGGGGTAAACTATGGCTACACCTTC. The encoded protein is CSARGGTGVNYGYTF.

This rearrangement joins TRBV4-2 to TRBJ1-6, with a possible D match to TRBD1 (5 bases). CDR1 LGHNA and CDR2 YNFKEQ come from the germline V gene. The CDR3 is 15 amino acids. V shed 4 bases and J shed 6 bases, with 13 bases lying between them. The CDR3: CASSPRDSPNSPLHF. The CDR3 bases are TGTGCCAGCAGCCCCCGGGACTCTCCTAATTCACCCCTCCACTTT.

This clonotype was seen only a few times. The chain carries TRBV9 and TRBJ2-5; D might be TRBD1 (6 bases). This CDR3 contains 15 residues. Looked up from germline, CDR1 is SGDLS and CDR2 is YYNGEE. The V gene lost 5 bases and the J gene lost 5 bases, with 19 bases spanning the gap. CDR3 DNA: TGTGCCAGCAGTGAACAGGGATTTGCGGTGGAGACCCAGTACTTC. Translated, it gives CASSEQGFAVETQYF.

This clonotype was seen ten or more times. The chain links TRBV28 to TRBJ1-5; D remains ambiguous. The CDR3 is 13 residues long. V was clipped by 6 bases and J by 0 bases, with 6 bases between them. Germline loops: CDR1 MDHEN, CDR2 SYDVKM. The CDR3 spells CASSRISNQPQHF. In DNA, the CDR3 is TGTGCCAGCAGCCGAATTAGCAATCAGCCCCAGCATTTT. The whole variable domain, remainder taken from reference TRBV28 and TRBJ1-5, is DVKVTQSSRYLVKRTGEKVFLECVQDMDHENMFWYRQDPGLGLRLIYFSYDVKMKEKGDIPEGYSVSREKKERFSLILESASTNQTSMYLCASSRISNQPQHFGDGTRLSIL.

This clonotype showed up many times. This rearrangement joins TRBV20-1 to TRBJ2-5, with 10 nucleotides matching TRBD2. V gave up 1 base and J gave up 2 bases; unmatched junction bases: 10. The CDR3 is 17 residues long. Germline V gives CDR1 DFQATT, CDR2 SNEGSKA (reference sequence). The CDR3 DNA reads TGCAGTGCTAGAGCCATCAGAACTAGCGGGGTACAAGAGACCCAGTACTTC. Translating it yields CSARAIRTSGVQETQYF.

CDR3 nucleotides: TGTGCCAGCAGCTTAAGTGGGGGCCCGAACACTGAAGCTTTCTTT. It encodes CASSLSGGPNTEAFF. The chain joins TRBV7-3 to TRBJ1-1; tentative D call: TRBD1 (6 bases). V was clipped by 1 base and J by 1 base, with 10 bases between them. The CDR3 has 15 amino acids. Germline CDR1 is SGHTA and CDR2 is FQGTGA.

This clonotype was observed a handful of times. The chain is built from TRBV6-5 and TRBJ2-7; D may match TRBD1 or TRBD2 (5 bases each). Per the germline V gene, CDR1 is MNHEY and CDR2 is SVGAGI. The CDR3 contains 13 residues. V dropped 4 bases and J dropped 10 bases, with 17 bases sitting between them. In nucleotides, the CDR3 is TGTGCCAGCAGTTTAGGGGTTGGGGGACCCCAGTACGTC. Its protein is CASSLGVGGPQYV.

Comment on this clonotype: One end of the junction is discordant with germline, which a read error may explain. The V call is TRBV3-1, the J call TRBJ2-4; D unresolved. The CDR3 runs 12 residues. Germline CDR1 and CDR2: LGHDT and YNNKEL (reference sequence). The CDR3 nucleotides read TGTGCCAGCAGCCAAGGTTTGGGAATTCAGCACTTC. This encodes CASSQGLGIQHF.

The CDR3 coding sequence is TGCAGTGCGGGGAGCGGGGTTTCCTACGAGCAGTACTTC. Protein sequence: CSAGSGVSYEQYF. The chain combines TRBV20-1 with TRBJ2-7; 7 bases map to TRBD2. The CDR3 is 13 residues long. V was clipped by 6 bases and J by 1 base; unmatched bases: 6. Germline lookup yields CDR1 DFQATT and CDR2 SNEGSKA (reference sequence).

The sample holds a few counts of this clonotype. V usage is TRBV6-1 and J usage is TRBJ2-3; D remains unclear. Germline CDR1 and CDR2: MNHNS and SASEGT. CDR3 length equals 13 residues. Trimming left V 7 bases short and J 2 bases short, with 10 bases between. The CDR3 is CASTHTNTDTQYF. As DNA, the CDR3 is TGTGCCAGCACCCACACCAACACAGATACGCAGTATTTT.

The rearrangement links TRBV12-3 or TRBV12-4 to TRBJ2-3; 8 bases match TRBD2. The V segment lost 3 bases and the J segment 0 bases; nucleotides outside the gene matches: 5. The CDR3 spans 16 residues. CDR3 protein: CASSFVASGSTDTQYF. The CDR3 region has the DNA TGTGCCAGCAGTTTCGTGGCTAGCGGGAGCACAGATACGCAGTATTTT.

The rearrangement joins TRBV19 to TRBJ2-7; tentative D call: TRBD1 (5 bases). Germline CDR1 and CDR2: LNHDA and SQIVND (reference sequence). V lost 8 bases and J lost 2, with 13 bases in between. The CDR3 has 13 residues. The CDR3 DNA reads TGTGCCAGTTCGAGGACACCAGCCTACGAGCAGTACTTC. Translating gives CASSRTPAYEQYF.

The chain couples TRBV5-5 to TRBJ1-4; D uncertain. The CDR3 extends over 14 amino acids. Germline assignment: CDR1 SGHKS and CDR2 YYEKEE (reference sequence). V shed 0 bases and J shed 8 bases, with 11 bases lying between them. The CDR3 here is CASSLDWGFEKLFF. As DNA, the CDR3 is TGTGCCAGCAGCTTGGATTGGGGTTTCGAAAAACTGTTTTTT.

This chain joins TRBV12-5 and TRBJ1-5; no firm D call. The CDR3 is made up of 18 amino acids. The V end lost 4 bases, the J end lost 0 bases, and 19 bases lay between the germline ends. Germline-derived CDR1 and CDR2 are LGHNT and FRNRAP. As DNA, the CDR3 is TGTGCTAGTGGTTCAACAGCAACCGGAATGTATAGCAATCAGCCCCAGCATTTT. Its translation: CASGSTATGMYSNQPQHF. The full variable domain, with the rest looked up from reference TRBV12-5 and TRBJ1-5, is DARVTQTPRHKVTEMGQEVTMRCQPILGHNTVFWYRQTMMQGLELLAYFRNRAPLDDSGMPKDRFSAEMPDATLATLKIQPSEPRDSAVYFCASGSTATGMYSNQPQHFGDGTRLSIL.

Only a few counts were recorded for this clonotype. V gene TRBV6-1 combines with J gene TRBJ2-3, with D hard to call. The CDR3 is 15 amino acids. With 1 base removed from V and 0 bases from J, the gap between germline ends came to 8 bases. Per the germline V gene, CDR1 is MNHNS and CDR2 is SASEGT. The CDR3: CASSEVSLSTDTQYF. CDR3 DNA: TGTGCCAGCAGTGAAGTCTCACTTAGCACAGATACGCAGTATTTT.

The J gene is TRBJ2-3, the V gene TRBV12-3 or TRBV12-4; D gene uncertain. V lost 5 bases and J lost 4, with 13 bases in between. CDR3 length: 14 residues. The CDR3 is CASSPYSSADTQYF. The CDR3 DNA reads TGTGCCAGCAGTCCCTACTCTAGTGCAGATACGCAGTATTTT.

V usage is TRBV7-2 and J usage is TRBJ2-7; tentatively, D is TRBD2 (6 bases). V lost 5 bases, J lost 3 bases, and 8 bases lay in between. The CDR3 contains 12 residues. Germline-derived CDR1 and CDR2 are SGHTA and FQGNSA. The CDR3 bases are TGTGCCAGCAGCGTGCGGGGCTACGAGCAGTACTTC. It yields the protein CASSVRGYEQYF.

This clonotype came up a few times. The chain uses TRBV29-1 and TRBJ2-5; 7 nucleotides align to TRBD2. CDR1 is SQVTM and CDR2 is ANQGSEA in the germline V gene. The CDR3 length is 12 residues. After removal of 5 bases from V and 5 bases from J, the junction contained 5 bases not matched to a gene. The CDR3 DNA follows: TGCAGCGTTTCTCCCGGGGGGGAGACCCAGTACTTC. Translated, it gives CSVSPGGETQYF.